The 22 T cell receptor beta chains listed next were all sequenced from one sample in a study of T-cell reconstitution after alpha-beta-depleted transplantation in children. Unique molecular identifiers were used to barcode this TCRbeta library. TCRdb recomputed calls from the PCR reads with MiXCR, one row per CDR3 protein. The top ten clones hold about 5% of a sample with more than 200,000 distinct CDR3 sequences, 24% of them seen once. Sequenced material: PBMCs, mostly from graft donor cells, taken 360 days after TCRalphabeta/CD19-depleted stem cell transplant. The receptors derive from a female patient aged 2 to 10 who had a stem cell transplant for congenital amegakaryocytic thrombocytopenia, so the T cells may come from the graft donor.

In its sample, this clonotype was seen a few times. The rearrangement joins TRBV21-1 to TRBJ2-1; TRBD2 is the table's D call and was not checked against the DNA. TRBV21-1 is tagged as a pseudogene. The CDR3 totals 15 residues. The CDR3 region has the DNA TGTGCCAGCATCCCTAGGGGAAGCTCCTACAATGAGCAGTTCTTC. This sequence encodes CASIPRGSSYNEQFF.

V and J are TRBV20-1 and TRBJ2-5, with 8 bases lining up with TRBD1. CDR1 and CDR2 from the germline V gene are DFQATT and SNEGSKA (reference sequence). The V gene end was trimmed by 2 bases and the J gene end by 3 bases; junction bases not matched to a gene: 11. There are 16 residues in the CDR3. DNA of the CDR3: TGCAGTGCTAGACATCTACGACAGGGGAAGAAAGAGACCCAGTACTTC. It yields the protein CSARHLRQGKKETQYF.

This clonotype was recorded at least ten times. The CDR3 sequence is CASSAPGRGAKNIQYF. The CDR3 DNA follows: TGTGCCAGCAGTGCCCCAGGGAGAGGAGCCAAAAACATTCAGTACTTC. V gene TRBV28 combines with J gene TRBJ2-4; D may be TRBD1 or TRBD2 (5 bases each). V lost 5 bases, J lost 0 bases, and 14 bases lay in between. Germline CDR1 is MDHEN and CDR2 is SYDVKM. This CDR3 contains 16 residues.

This clonotype has a count of ten or more. The V call is TRBV12-3 or TRBV12-4, the J call TRBJ1-2, with 9 bases that match TRBD1. The V segment lost 6 bases and the J segment 6 bases; nucleotides outside the gene matches: 2. CDR3 length equals 12 residues. The CDR3 bases are TGTGCCAGCAGCTGGACAGGGGATGGCTACACCTTC. This codes for CASSWTGDGYTF.

The gene calls are TRBV7-2 and TRBJ2-1; 12 bases match TRBD2. The trim removed 5 bases at V and 4 bases at J, leaving 9 bases unmatched. Germline-derived CDR1 and CDR2 are SGHTA and FQGNSA. The CDR3 sequence is 17 residues long. In DNA, the CDR3 is TGTGCCAGCAGCCCCTCACCCGGACTAGCGGGATACAATGAGCAGTTCTTC. Protein product: CASSPSPGLAGYNEQFF.

This clonotype has a handful of counts. The CDR3 nucleotides are TGTGCCACCAGCGCAGGGATGTGGTATGGCTACACCTTC. This translates into CATSAGMWYGYTF. This chain links TRBV24-1 with TRBJ1-2; possibly TRBD1 for D (5 bases). V was cut by 7 bases and J by 5 bases, with 13 bases left in between. CDR3 size: 13 residues. The V gene's germline CDR1 is KGHDR and CDR2 SFDVKD.

This clonotype has at least ten counts. The rearrangement links TRBV5-1 to TRBJ1-2; D gene unclear. Germline lookup yields CDR1 SGHRS and CDR2 YFSETQ. The CDR3 consists of 14 residues. V gave up 0 bases and J gave up 5 bases, with 11 bases separating them. Written as DNA, the CDR3 is TGCGCCAGCAGCTTGGGTGGGAGCACGTATGGCTACACCTTC. Its protein product is CASSLGGSTYGYTF.

This clonotype was counted a few times. CDR3 region: CASSFPAGVNEQFF. CDR3 sequence (DNA): TGTGCCAGCAGTTTCCCAGCGGGAGTCAATGAGCAGTTCTTC. The rearrangement links TRBV12-3 or TRBV12-4 to TRBJ2-1, with TRBD2 matching over 8 bases. V was clipped by 3 bases and J by 6 bases; unmatched bases: 4. The CDR3 spans 14 residues.

There are a few counts of this clonotype. The V and J genes are TRBV18 and TRBJ2-1, with D unclear. V was cut by 6 bases and J by 4 bases, with 10 bases left in between. The CDR3 loop spans 13 amino acids. The germline V gene encodes CDR1 KGHSH and CDR2 LQKENI. CDR3 residues: CASSRAGYNEQFF. CDR3 nucleotides: TGTGCCAGCTCCCGTGCCGGGTACAATGAGCAGTTCTTC. Looking up the rest from reference TRBV18 and TRBJ2-1 gives the full variable domain: NAGVMQNPRHLVRRRGQEARLRCSPMKGHSHVYWYRQLPEEGLKFMVYLQKENIIDESGMPKERFSAEFPKEGPSILRIQQVVRGDSAAYFCASSRAGYNEQFFGPGTRLTVL.

The chain is built from TRBV3-1 and TRBJ2-7; 8 bases line up with TRBD1. CDR1 LGHDT and CDR2 YNNKEL come from the germline V gene (reference sequence). The CDR3 is 15 residues long. V was clipped by 4 bases and J by 5 bases; unmatched bases: 10. The CDR3 DNA reads as TGTGCCAGCAGCCGAACCGACAGGGGCGGCAACGAGCAGTACTTC. The encoded protein is CASSRTDRGGNEQYF.

This rearrangement joins TRBV25-1 to TRBJ2-7; D remains unclear. This CDR3 is built from 12 residues. V lost 4 bases and J 9 bases, leaving 13 bases between the germline ends. Looked up from germline, CDR1 is MGHDK and CDR2 is SYGVNS. The CDR3: CASSALNTGQYF. The CDR3 nucleotides read TGTGCCAGCAGTGCGCTAAATACGGGGCAGTACTTC.

The chain recombines TRBV20-1 with TRBJ2-1; D may be TRBD1 or TRBD2 (6 bases each). V shed 4 bases and J shed 6 bases, with 22 bases lying between them. This CDR3 has 16 amino acids. Germline CDR1 is DFQATT and CDR2 is SNEGSKA (reference sequence). CDR3 bases: TGCAGTGCTACACCTCCCCGGGGGCTAGGATCCAATGAGCAGTTCTTC. This translates into CSATPPRGLGSNEQFF.

This clonotype has just one count. CDR3 in amino acids: CSANRGYSNQPQHF. The CDR3 DNA sequence: TGCAGTGCTAACAGGGGATATAGCAATCAGCCCCAGCATTTT. The chain has TRBV20-1 and TRBJ1-5, with 7 bases that match TRBD1. This CDR3 has 14 residues. The J segment lost 0 bases and the V segment lost 4 bases, leaving 3 bases of the junction unmatched. The germline gives CDR1 DFQATT, CDR2 SNEGSKA (reference sequence).

This clonotype appeared many times. J is TRBJ2-7 and V is TRBV12-3 or TRBV12-4; TRBD1 matches at 7 bases. With 5 bases clipped from V and 2 bases from J, the junction kept 0 bases outside the gene matches. CDR3 size: 12 residues. CDR3 coding DNA: TGTGCCAGCAGTGACAGGGCCTACGAGCAGTACTTC. Protein product: CASSDRAYEQYF.

The chain employs TRBV4-1 and TRBJ2-1; 10 nucleotides agree with TRBD2. The CDR3 covers 16 residues. Germline V gives CDR1 MGHRA, CDR2 YSYEKL. Trimming at V came to 4 bases and at J to 5 bases, leaving 8 bases not matched to a gene. CDR3 bases: TGCGCCAGCAGCCCAACACCGGGACTAGCGAACAATGAGCAGTTCTTC. Protein sequence: CASSPTPGLANNEQFF.

A few counts support this clonotype. The V gene is TRBV4-1, the J gene TRBJ1-2; 7 nucleotides line up with TRBD1. The CDR3 totals 16 residues. V was clipped by 4 bases and J by 3 bases; unmatched bases: 11. Germline CDR1 and CDR2: MGHRA and YSYEKL. The CDR3 here is CASSPGIRGHDYGYTF. In nucleotides, the CDR3 is TGCGCCAGCAGCCCCGGGATAAGGGGGCATGACTATGGCTACACCTTC.

A note on this clonotype: The junction and the germline gene differ at one end; a read error may be behind it. The chain has TRBV3-1 and TRBJ1-1; TRBD1 agrees at 7 bases. CDR1 is LGHDT and CDR2 is YNNKEL in the germline V gene (reference sequence). This CDR3 has 15 amino acids. The CDR3 loop reads CACSQGAQGVTEAFF. In nucleotides, the CDR3 is TGTGCCTGCAGCCAAGGGGCGCAGGGGGTTACTGAAGCTTTCTTT. The full variable domain, rest sourced from reference TRBV3-1 and TRBJ1-1, is DTAVSQTPKYLVTQMGNDKSIKCEQNLGHDTMYWYKQDSKKFLKIMFSYNNKELIINETVPNRFSPKSPDKAHLNLHINSLELGDSAVYFCACSQGAQGVTEAFFGQGTRLTVV.

The rearrangement joins TRBV19 to TRBJ2-5; D is ambiguous. The germline gives CDR1 LNHDA, CDR2 SQIVND (reference sequence). There are 14 residues in the CDR3. V was cut by 6 bases and J by 1 base, with 12 bases left in between. CDR3 DNA: TGTGCCAGTAGACATGCTGGGATCCAAGAGACCCAGTACTTC. Its translation: CASRHAGIQETQYF.

The sample holds a few counts of this clonotype. V is TRBV10-3 and J is TRBJ1-1; D is perhaps TRBD1 (5 bases). The CDR3 loop spans 12 amino acids. Germline assignment: CDR1 ENHRY and CDR2 SYGVKD. Trimming removed 3 bases at V and 7 bases at J, with 9 bases between. CDR3 sequence (DNA): TGTGCCATCAGTGATCTTGACAGTGAAGCTTTCTTT. This gives the protein CAISDLDSEAFF.

V is TRBV28 and J is TRBJ1-1; maybe TRBD1 (6 bases). The germline V and J ends were trimmed by 3 bases and 10 bases, with 15 bases remaining between them. Germline CDR1 MDHEN, CDR2 SYDVKM. The CDR3 runs 13 residues. CDR3: CASSLGTGGRAFF. CDR3 bases: TGTGCCAGCAGTTTGGGGACGGGGGGGCGAGCTTTCTTT. Complete variable domain (other parts from reference TRBV28 and TRBJ1-1): DVKVTQSSRYLVKRTGEKVFLECVQDMDHENMFWYRQDPGLGLRLIYFSYDVKMKEKGDIPEGYSVSREKKERFSLILESASTNQTSMYLCASSLGTGGRAFFGQGTRLTVV.

The chain joins TRBV4-1 to TRBJ1-5; 11 nucleotides match TRBD1. The CDR3 spans 20 residues. Trimming at V came to 0 bases and at J to 3 bases, leaving 13 bases not matched to a gene. CDR1 is MGHRA and CDR2 is YSYEKL in the germline V gene. CDR3 bases: TGCGCCAGCAGCCAAGAGTTTGGGACAGGGGGGAAAAAAAACAATCAGCCCCAGCATTTT. Translated: CASSQEFGTGGKKNNQPQHF.

This clonotype was picked up a small number of times. The rearrangement links TRBV3-1 to TRBJ2-3; no clear D gene. CDR1 and CDR2 from the germline V gene are LGHDT and YNNKEL (reference sequence). The ends were cut back, 4 bases at V and 6 bases at J, with 14 bases in the middle. This CDR3 is 14 amino acids long. CDR3 coding DNA: TGTGCCAGCAGCCCCCCAGGACCCTGGGATACGCAGTATTTT. Translating gives CASSPPGPWDTQYF.